One and the same sample provided the 27 T cell receptor beta chains below, sequenced in a study of Ad26.COV2.S vaccination and SARS-CoV-2 variants. The treatment here: approximately 18 received Ad26.COV2.S at low or high dose, single or two shots; about 5 received placebo; per-sample allocation not given. Samples analyzed were those drawn on day 63 after the first vaccine or placebo injection. TCRdb's table, derived via immunoSEQ multiplex PCR, lists solely in-frame clones and lacks some. Among 400,000 to 450,000 clones, around nine tenths were seen once, and the ten largest hold 12%. Source: peripheral blood, taken in a trial of Ad26.COV2.S vaccine versus placebo. These receptors were taken from a person aged 18-65 years who received the Ad26.COV2.S COVID-19 vaccine or a placebo.

This chain connects TRBV28 to TRBJ2-1, with 8 bases identical to TRBD1. The CDR3 extends over 11 amino acids. The germline CDR1 and CDR2 sequences are MDHEN and SYDVKM. The V segment lost 6 bases and the J segment 9 bases; nucleotides outside the gene matches: 1. The CDR3 region is CASSDRGEQFF. CDR3 coding DNA: TGTGCCAGCAGCGACAGGGGTGAGCAGTTCTTC.

This clone has more than one count but fewer than ten. The chain has TRBV2 and TRBJ1-1; D is ambiguous. Germline-derived CDR1 and CDR2 are SNHLY and FYNNEI. CDR3 size: 14 residues. With 4 bases removed from V and 1 base from J, the gap between germline ends came to 10 bases. The CDR3 reads CASSVRLENTEAFF. The CDR3 DNA follows: TGTGCCAGCAGTGTAAGGCTCGAGAACACTGAAGCTTTCTTT.

The chain joins TRBV7-9 to TRBJ2-2; no reliable D call. Trimming took off 5 bases at V and 3 bases at J, with 4 bases between the two ends. Germline V gene sequence: CDR1 SEHNR, CDR2 FQNEAQ (reference sequence). The CDR3 sequence is 12 residues long. The CDR3 reads CASSVYTGELFF. As DNA, the CDR3 is TGTGCCAGCAGCGTTTACACCGGGGAGCTGTTTTTT.

The chain recombines TRBV5-5 with TRBJ2-1, with a possible D match to TRBD2 (6 bases). CDR3 length equals 17 residues. Germline V gives CDR1 SGHKS, CDR2 YYEKEE (reference sequence). The V gene lost 0 bases and the J gene lost 8 bases, with 21 bases spanning the gap. The CDR3 sequence: CASSLAGGSGLWDEQFF. CDR3 nucleotide sequence: TGTGCCAGCAGCTTGGCCGGGGGTAGCGGCCTTTGGGATGAGCAGTTCTTC.

The chain is built from TRBV18 and TRBJ1-6; TRBD1 matches 8 bases. V shed 6 bases, J shed 8 bases, and the junction held 6 bases outside the gene matches. CDR1 is KGHSH, CDR2 LQKENI, per germline. The CDR3 is 14 residues long. The CDR3 sequence is CASSGQAIDSPLHF. In DNA, the CDR3 is TGTGCCAGCTCGGGACAGGCCATTGATTCACCCCTCCACTTT.

The chain joins TRBV19 to TRBJ1-1; no firm D call. The V end was cut by 6 bases, the J end by 9 bases, with 23 bases between. The CDR3 runs to 15 residues. Germline assignment: CDR1 LNHDA and CDR2 SQIVND (reference sequence). CDR3 DNA sequence: TGTGCCAGTAGCCACGGGCCGGACCTCGGATATAAAGCTTTCTTT. The encoded protein is CASSHGPDLGYKAFF.

In DNA form, the CDR3 reads TGCGCCAGCAGCCAGGGGACTAGCGGGGAGGAGACCCAGTACTTC. This sequence encodes CASSQGTSGEETQYF. The chain joins TRBV5-1 to TRBJ2-5; TRBD2 matches at 13 bases. Germline V CDR1 and CDR2: SGHRS, YFSETQ. The CDR3 has 15 residues. With 4 bases clipped from V and 5 bases from J, the junction kept 5 bases outside the gene matches.

The chain recombines TRBV5-1 with TRBJ2-3; 9 bases match TRBD1. This CDR3 region has 17 residues. J gave up 0 bases and V 6 bases, and 11 bases lay outside the gene matches. The V gene's germline CDR1 is SGHRS and CDR2 YFSETQ. Here the CDR3 DNA reads TGCGCCAGCAAAATAACGCGGGACAGGGTTAGCACAGATACGCAGTATTTT. This translates into CASKITRDRVSTDTQYF. Full variable domain (outside the CDR3, taken from reference TRBV5-1 and TRBJ2-3): KAGVTQTPRYLIKTRGQQVTLSCSPISGHRSVSWYQQTPGQGLQFLFEYFSETQRNKGNFPGRFSGRQFSNSRSEMNVSTLELGDSALYLCASKITRDRVSTDTQYFGPGTRLTVL.

This chain uses TRBV5-5 with TRBJ1-1; 7 nucleotides agree with TRBD1. Germline CDR1 SGHKS, CDR2 YYEKEE (reference sequence). The trim removed 4 bases at V and 0 bases at J, leaving 6 bases unmatched. This CDR3 region has 15 residues. This CDR3 is CASSGMDRMNTEAFF. The CDR3 region has the DNA TGTGCCAGCAGCGGGATGGACAGGATGAACACTGAAGCTTTCTTT.

As for this clone: This sample includes further DNA sequences coding for the same CDR3. The chain joins TRBV10-3 to TRBJ2-7, with 7 bases fitting TRBD2. Germline-derived CDR1 and CDR2 are ENHRY and SYGVKD. The CDR3 loop spans 14 amino acids. V shed 6 bases, J shed 0 bases, and the junction held 5 bases outside the gene matches. The CDR3 is CAIRSTGGSYEQYF. DNA of the CDR3: TGTGCCATCAGATCTACGGGGGGCTCCTACGAGCAGTACTTC.

V and J are TRBV7-2 and TRBJ2-7, with D possibly TRBD2 on 6 matching bases. The CDR3 runs 13 residues. Looked up from germline, CDR1 is SGHTA and CDR2 is FQGNSA. The V end lost 7 bases, the J end lost 4 bases, and 14 bases lay between the germline ends. The CDR3 region is CASTGAGPYEQYF. CDR3 nucleotide sequence: TGTGCCAGCACCGGGGCGGGACCATACGAGCAGTACTTC. Filled out from reference TRBV7-2 and TRBJ2-7, the complete variable domain reads GAGVSQSPSNKVTEKGKDVELRCDPISGHTALYWYRQSLGQGLEFLIYFQGNSAPDKSGLPSDRFSAERTGGSVSTLTIQRTQQEDSAVYLCASTGAGPYEQYFGPGTRLTVT.

V usage is TRBV6-2 or TRBV6-3 and J usage is TRBJ2-5, with D uncertain. Germline CDR1 reads MNHEY; CDR2 reads SVGEGT. Trimming pared 5 bases from V and 0 bases from J, leaving 1 base between. This CDR3 has 11 residues. The CDR3 is CASSNQETQYF. The CDR3 DNA is TGTGCCAGCAGTAACCAAGAGACCCAGTACTTC.

The V gene is TRBV9, the J gene TRBJ2-7; the D gene could be TRBD1 or TRBD2 (6 bases each). Germline CDR1 and CDR2: SGDLS and YYNGEE. This CDR3 region has 16 residues. Trimming shortened V by 1 base and J by 5 bases, and 19 bases separated the two germline ends. DNA of the CDR3: TGTGCCAGCAGCGTAAGTGGGGGGCAGGGGCTTAACGAGCAGTACTTC. This gives the protein CASSVSGGQGLNEQYF.

The V call is TRBV6-5, the J call TRBJ1-1; D unresolved. This CDR3 has 15 residues. The V gene lost 2 bases and the J gene lost 3 bases, with 13 bases spanning the gap. CDR1 is MNHEY and CDR2 is SVGAGI in the germline V gene. The CDR3 protein is CASSYGQTGDTEAFF. The DNA of the CDR3 is TGTGCCAGCAGTTACGGCCAAACTGGGGACACTGAAGCTTTCTTT.

The rearrangement uses TRBV14 and TRBJ2-3; D ambiguous. The CDR3 is 15 residues long. V was pared by 3 bases and J by 0 bases, with 10 bases between. Germline V gives CDR1 SGHDN, CDR2 FVKESK. CDR3 DNA sequence: TGTGCCAGCAGCCATTTAGCAGCTAGCACAGATACGCAGTATTTT. Translating gives CASSHLAASTDTQYF. Full variable domain (remainder filled in from reference TRBV14 and TRBJ2-3): EAGVTQFPSHSVIEKGQTVTLRCDPISGHDNLYWYRRVMGKEIKFLLHFVKESKQDESGMPNNRFLAERTGGTYSTLKVQPAELEDSGVYFCASSHLAASTDTQYFGPGTRLTVL.

This clone appeared once. J is TRBJ2-2 and V is TRBV28; TRBD2 matches 7 bases. CDR1 is MDHEN and CDR2 is SYDVKM in the germline V gene. V shed 6 bases, J shed 1 base, and the junction held 8 bases outside the gene matches. This CDR3 region has 16 residues. CDR3 nucleotides: TGTGCCAGCAGCACGGATAGCGGGCTGAACACCGGGGAGCTGTTTTTT. Protein product: CASSTDSGLNTGELFF.

The chain recombines TRBV7-9 with TRBJ1-2; the D is unclear. This CDR3 is 13 amino acids long. Germline CDR1 reads SEHNR; CDR2 reads FQNEAQ (reference sequence). The V and J ends lost 5 bases and 2 bases respectively, with 9 bases between them. The CDR3 reads CASSQNGNYGYTF. CDR3 DNA: TGTGCCAGCAGCCAAAACGGAAACTATGGCTACACCTTC.

The genes are TRBV6-1 and TRBJ2-2; D gene unclear. The germline V gene has CDR1 MNHNS and CDR2 SASEGT. This CDR3 is built from 16 residues. Trimming removed 0 bases at V and 0 bases at J, with 8 bases between. CDR3 coding DNA: TGTGCCAGCAGTGAAGCTTTCCGTTCGAACACCGGGGAGCTGTTTTTT. The encoded protein is CASSEAFRSNTGELFF.

The chain has TRBV13 and TRBJ2-1; 7 positions match TRBD2. This CDR3 is 15 amino acids long. Germline V lookup: CDR1 PRHDT, CDR2 FYEKMQ (reference sequence). Trimming removed 9 bases from V and 3 bases from J; junction bases left unmatched: 11. The CDR3 loop is CASQKGLAVYNEQFF. The CDR3 nucleotides read TGTGCCAGTCAGAAGGGGCTAGCGGTCTACAATGAGCAGTTCTTC.

The V call is TRBV28, the J call TRBJ2-7; 8 bases map to TRBD1. Germline trimming cut 7 bases from V and 3 bases from J; bases unmatched to any gene: 14. The CDR3 sequence is 16 residues long. CDR1 is MDHEN and CDR2 is SYDVKM in the germline V gene. CDR3 residues: CASTPGLAQGDYEQYF. The CDR3 nucleotides are TGTGCCAGCACCCCGGGTTTGGCACAGGGGGACTACGAGCAGTACTTC.

This chain connects TRBV19 to TRBJ2-1; a weak D match, TRBD2 (6 bases). CDR1 LNHDA and CDR2 SQIVND come from the germline V gene (reference sequence). The CDR3 consists of 17 residues. V was clipped by 1 base and J by 5 bases, with 18 bases between them. This CDR3 is CASSIVSGVTVHNEQFF. The CDR3, as DNA: TGTGCCAGTAGTATAGTATCGGGAGTAACGGTCCACAATGAGCAGTTCTTC.

This sequence joins TRBV6-6 and TRBJ1-1, with D hard to call. V was pared by 2 bases and J by 5 bases, with 6 bases between. From germline, CDR1 is MNHNY and CDR2 SVGAGI (reference sequence). The CDR3 runs to 12 residues. The CDR3 region is CASSYVGTEAFF. CDR3 in DNA: TGTGCCAGCAGTTACGTGGGGACTGAAGCTTTCTTT.

The chain recombines TRBV5-1 with TRBJ2-1; possibly TRBD2 for D (6 bases). V was trimmed by 0 bases and J by 7 bases, leaving 8 bases between them. Germline loops: CDR1 SGHRS, CDR2 YFSETQ. This CDR3 has 13 residues. The CDR3 loop reads CASSLGLGNEQFF. The CDR3 DNA follows: TGCGCCAGCAGCTTGGGACTAGGAAATGAGCAGTTCTTC.

This chain links TRBV27 with TRBJ1-4, with 8 positions matching TRBD1. Losses at the gene ends were 2 bases for V and 8 bases for J; bases not matched to a gene: 4. Germline CDR1 reads MNHEY; CDR2 reads SMNVEV (reference sequence). This CDR3 contains 14 residues. CDR3 in DNA: TGTGCCAGCAGTTTACAGGGGGCCCGGGAAAAACTGTTTTTT. Translating gives CASSLQGAREKLFF.

The rearrangement joins TRBV5-1 to TRBJ2-7, with 10 bases matching TRBD2. Germline V gene data show CDR1 as SGHRS and CDR2 as YFSETQ. Germline trimming cut 4 bases from V and 7 bases from J; bases unmatched to any gene: 8. The CDR3 has 14 residues. The CDR3, as DNA: TGCGCCAGCAGCACAGCGGGAGGGGTTGAAGAGCAGTACTTC. This sequence encodes CASSTAGGVEEQYF.

Details on this clone: One end of the junction does not line up with germline, which may come from a read error. The chain couples TRBV29-1 to TRBJ2-7; TRBD2 matches at 13 bases. The CDR3 has 15 amino acids. Germline V lookup: CDR1 SQVTM, CDR2 ANQGSEA. The CDR3 DNA follows: TGCAGCGTAGAAGGGACTAGCGGGGCCCACTACGAGCAGTACTTC. It encodes CSVEGTSGAHYEQYF.

This clone came up once. The CDR3 DNA is TGTGCCACCAGCAGGGGACAGGGGGCGCCATACATTCAGTACTTC. Residues: CATSRGQGAPYIQYF. V gene TRBV15 combines with J gene TRBJ2-4; 12 positions agree with TRBD1. Per germline, CDR1 LNHNV and CDR2 YYDKDF (reference sequence). The J segment lost 8 bases and the V segment lost 3 bases, leaving 5 bases of the junction unmatched. CDR3 length equals 15 residues.